This TCR beta chain appears in the sequencing data of a study of glioma-infiltrating T cells after dendritic cell vaccination. Whole-study findings and limits: Higher pretreatment TIL content predicted longer progression-free time and survival.

Regarding this clone: Its antigen is unknown.

Time point specified: after dendritic cell vaccination, including at tumor progression/relapse. Patients had residual fresh-frozen tumor tissue and more than two years of survival data. The V gene lost 2 bases and the J gene lost 2 bases, with 9 bases spanning the gap. The CDR3 runs 13 residues. Germline V gene lookup returns CDR1 GTSNPN and CDR2 SVGIG (reference sequence). The immunoSEQ assay amplified TCRB CDR3 from up to about 2 ug DNA. The primer mix had 60 V beta and 13 J beta primers. The assay was immunoSEQ multiplex PCR, and TCRdb's table has in-frame clones only and misses some. The sample shows about 24,000 clones, roughly 90% of them seen only once.

V gene TRBV30 combines with J gene TRBJ1-1; D is perhaps TRBD1 (5 bases). This sample comprised blood, obtained after dendritic cell vaccination. This TCR was recovered from a human donor with glioblastoma. In nucleotides, the CDR3 is TGTGCCTGGAGTCGGGGGAGAAACACTGAAGCTTTCTTT. Translating gives CAWSRGRNTEAFF.